What follows are 25 T cell receptor beta chains derived from one specimen sequenced in a study of blood T cell repertoires in COVID-19. Sequencing used immunoSEQ multiplex PCR; TCRdb keeps in-frame clones, though not all of them. The sample has about 290,000 clones, about 85% seen once; the top ten hold around 4%. Material: peripheral blood. These TCRs come from a woman aged 50 to 60 with active or convalescent COVID-19.

The rearrangement uses TRBV6-5 and TRBJ1-5, with 8 nucleotides matching TRBD1. The CDR3 spans 13 residues. Germline CDR1 MNHEY, CDR2 SVGAGI. The ends lost 6 bases at V and 7 bases at J; junction bases unmatched: 5. This CDR3 is CASSAGGWQPQHF. CDR3 DNA: TGTGCCAGCAGCGCAGGGGGCTGGCAGCCCCAGCATTTT.

The chain joins TRBV28 to TRBJ2-1, with 10 bases that match TRBD2. Germline V gives CDR1 MDHEN, CDR2 SYDVKM. This CDR3 contains 17 residues. J lost 4 bases, V lost 6 bases, and 12 bases had no gene match. The CDR3 is CASSYALSGRAYNEQFF. CDR3 sequence (DNA): TGTGCCAGCAGCTATGCCCTAAGCGGGAGGGCTTACAATGAGCAGTTCTTC.

This chain uses TRBV29-1 with TRBJ1-2; D is possibly TRBD1 (5 bases). The germline V gene has CDR1 SQVTM and CDR2 ANQGSEA. V lost 6 bases to trimming and J lost 3 bases, with 17 bases between them. There are 14 residues in the CDR3. Here the CDR3 reads CSVGGRVYDYGYTF. The DNA of the CDR3 is TGCAGCGTCGGCGGCAGGGTCTACGACTATGGCTACACCTTC.

The V and J genes are TRBV12-3 or TRBV12-4 and TRBJ2-7, with 8 nucleotides matching TRBD1. This CDR3 is built from 12 residues. The ends lost 5 bases at V and 7 bases at J; junction bases unmatched: 4. In DNA, the CDR3 is TGTGCCAGCAGTCCGACAGGGGAAGAGCAGTACTTC. Residues: CASSPTGEEQYF.

The chain joins TRBV5-6 to TRBJ2-3; 10 bases align to TRBD2. Germline CDR1 and CDR2: SGHDT and YYEEEE. V lost 4 bases, J lost 6 bases, and 11 bases stayed unmatched. The CDR3 is 16 residues long. In nucleotides, the CDR3 is TGTGCCAGCAGCGCAGGACTAGCGGCTAGGCGGGATACGCAGTATTTT. Protein product: CASSAGLAARRDTQYF.

The chain joins TRBV4-2 to TRBJ2-5; 8 bases map to TRBD2. The germline gives CDR1 LGHNA, CDR2 YNFKEQ. The junction had 16 bases not matched to a gene; V was cut back by 5 bases and J by 5 bases. The CDR3 length is 17 residues. CDR3 sequence: CASSTLSGAGGGETQYF. The DNA for the CDR3 is TGTGCCAGCAGCACCCTTTCTGGGGCGGGAGGAGGGGAGACCCAGTACTTC.

V and J are TRBV13 and TRBJ1-3; D is perhaps TRBD1 (5 bases). CDR1 and CDR2 (germline): PRHDT, FYEKMQ (reference sequence). The CDR3 has 13 residues. The germline V and J ends were trimmed by 3 bases and 2 bases, with 5 bases remaining between them. CDR3 DNA sequence: TGTGCCAGCAGCTTGGGGCCTGGAAACACCATATATTTT. Amino acid sequence: CASSLGPGNTIYF.

The chain has TRBV11-1 and TRBJ1-1; 9 bases fit TRBD1. The germline gives CDR1 SGHAT, CDR2 FQDESV (reference sequence). The CDR3 extends over 14 amino acids. The J segment lost 4 bases and the V segment lost 5 bases, leaving 5 bases of the junction unmatched. In nucleotides, the CDR3 is TGTGCCAGCAGCGTGGACAGGGGCAGCACTGAAGCTTTCTTT. Amino acid sequence: CASSVDRGSTEAFF.

The chain joins TRBV23-1 to TRBJ2-1; weak D call: TRBD1 (6 bases). TRBV23-1 carries the ORF label, with uncertain function. The CDR3 spans 17 residues. V lost 6 bases and J lost 7, with 25 bases in between. Here the CDR3 reads CASSPLGQGLPVNEQFF. In DNA form, the CDR3 reads TGCGCCAGCAGCCCACTCGGGCAGGGGCTTCCTGTTAATGAGCAGTTCTTC.

The J gene is TRBJ2-7, the V gene TRBV5-1; TRBD2 is a possible D gene (6 bases). The ends were cut back, 4 bases at V and 2 bases at J, with 13 bases in the middle. The CDR3 extends over 14 amino acids. Germline V gene sequence: CDR1 SGHRS, CDR2 YFSETQ. The CDR3 region is CASSGSGIAYEQYF. The CDR3 nucleotides read TGCGCCAGCAGCGGTAGCGGAATAGCCTACGAGCAGTACTTC.

The chain links TRBV11-1 to TRBJ2-1; D might be TRBD2 (5 bases). V dropped 5 bases and J dropped 8 bases, with 16 bases sitting between them. Germline CDR1 and CDR2: SGHAT and FQDESV (reference sequence). CDR3 length: 14 residues. CDR3 sequence (DNA): TGTGCCAGCAGCCGAAACGTAGCGATGGATGAGCAGTTCTTC. Translation gives CASSRNVAMDEQFF.

This chain links TRBV7-9 with TRBJ2-2; 14 bases fit TRBD2. CDR1 is SEHNR and CDR2 is FQNEAQ in the germline V gene (reference sequence). V was pared by 2 bases and J by 7 bases, with 12 bases of the junction left unmatched. The CDR3 contains 19 residues. The CDR3 region has the DNA TGTGCCAGCAGCTTAACCCCCCTCGGGACTAGCGGGAGAGGCGGGGAGCTGTTTTTT. Protein sequence: CASSLTPLGTSGRGGELFF.

This rearrangement joins TRBV6-5 to TRBJ1-2; unclear D gene. Germline CDR1 is MNHEY and CDR2 is SVGAGI. CDR3 length equals 15 residues. The ends were cut back, 0 bases at V and 0 bases at J, with 8 bases in the middle. DNA for the CDR3: TGTGCCAGCAGTTACTCGGCCTCTTCTAACTATGGCTACACCTTC. Residues: CASSYSASSNYGYTF.

The chain couples TRBV7-2 to TRBJ1-1; 8 positions agree with TRBD1. This CDR3 has 14 residues. Unmatched junction bases numbered 1, after V lost 3 bases and J lost 1 base. Germline CDR1 is SGHTA and CDR2 is FQGNSA. CDR3 sequence reads: CASSFDRGNTEAFF. In DNA, the CDR3 is TGTGCCAGCAGCTTTGACAGGGGGAACACTGAAGCTTTCTTT. The full variable domain, rest sourced from reference TRBV7-2 and TRBJ1-1, is GAGVSQSPSNKVTEKGKDVELRCDPISGHTALYWYRQSLGQGLEFLIYFQGNSAPDKSGLPSDRFSAERTGGSVSTLTIQRTQQEDSAVYLCASSFDRGNTEAFFGQGTRLTVV.

This clone occurred once. The genes are TRBV21-1 and TRBJ2-3; no check of the table's D call, TRBD2, against the DNA was made. TRBV21-1 is an annotated pseudogene. The CDR3 is made up of 16 amino acids. CDR3 residues: CASRRQASAYTDTQYF. In DNA, the CDR3 is TGTGCCAGCAGGAGGCAGGCTAGCGCCTACACAGATACGCAGTATTTT.

This chain connects TRBV5-6 to TRBJ1-1; perhaps TRBD1 as D (5 bases). The germline V gene has CDR1 SGHDT and CDR2 YYEEEE. V lost 4 bases and J 2 bases, leaving 21 bases between the germline ends. CDR3 size: 17 residues. The CDR3 DNA reads TGTGCCAGCAGCCGAGGAACGGGGGTCACAGCAAACACTGAAGCTTTCTTT. Amino acids: CASSRGTGVTANTEAFF.

The chain's CDR3 is CASSQLGGITGNTIYF. The CDR3 region has the DNA TGTGCCAGCAGCCAGTTAGGCGGGATTACTGGAAACACCATATATTTT. The V gene is TRBV14, the J gene TRBJ1-3; D uncertain. The germline V gene has CDR1 SGHDN and CDR2 FVKESK. This CDR3 has 16 amino acids. With 3 bases removed from V and 2 bases from J, the gap between germline ends came to 14 bases. Full variable domain (missing parts from reference TRBV14 and TRBJ1-3): EAGVTQFPSHSVIEKGQTVTLRCDPISGHDNLYWYRRVMGKEIKFLLHFVKESKQDESGMPNNRFLAERTGGTYSTLKVQPAELEDSGVYFCASSQLGGITGNTIYFGEGSWLTVV.

The J gene is TRBJ2-2, the V gene TRBV2; 7 positions agree with TRBD1. After removal of 5 bases from V and 6 bases from J, the junction contained 24 bases not matched to a gene. Germline V lookup: CDR1 SNHLY, CDR2 FYNNEI. The CDR3 is 20 amino acids. The CDR3 DNA reads TGTGCCAGCAGTTCGCTCCCGCCGGTCAAGGGGGCAGATCGACCCGGGGAGCTGTTTTTT. This sequence encodes CASSSLPPVKGADRPGELFF.

Concerning this clone: The same CDR3 can be traced to other DNA sequences in this sample. The CDR3 DNA reads as TGCGCCAGCAGCCTTAGCGGGAGCTCCTACGAGCAGTACTTC. Its protein is CASSLSGSSYEQYF. The chain is built from TRBV5-1 and TRBJ2-7; 9 nucleotides line up with TRBD2. The CDR3 length is 14 residues. V shed 4 bases and J 0 bases; nucleotides not matched to a gene: 2. CDR1 and CDR2 (germline): SGHRS, YFSETQ.

The chain couples TRBV20-1 to TRBJ2-1; 11 nucleotides align to TRBD2. The V gene's germline CDR1 is DFQATT and CDR2 SNEGSKA (reference sequence). The CDR3 is 14 residues long. Germline trimming cut 3 bases from V and 2 bases from J; bases unmatched to any gene: 0. CDR3 bases: TGCAGTGCTAGTAGCGGGAGGGCCTACAATGAGCAGTTCTTC. It yields the protein CSASSGRAYNEQFF.

This clone turned up a few times. V is TRBV27 and J is TRBJ2-5; TRBD1 aligns across 9 bases. V lost 8 bases and J lost 2; bases outside the gene matches: 6. This CDR3 has 14 amino acids. CDR1 and CDR2 (germline): MNHEY, SMNVEV (reference sequence). This chain's CDR3 is CASPRDREQETQYF. DNA for the CDR3: TGTGCCAGCCCCCGGGACAGGGAGCAAGAGACCCAGTACTTC.

The rearrangement links TRBV28 to TRBJ1-5; D gene ambiguous. Trimming left V 4 bases short and J 0 bases short, with 13 bases between. The CDR3 covers 16 residues. Looked up from germline, CDR1 is MDHEN and CDR2 is SYDVKM. The CDR3 DNA sequence: TGTGCCAGCAGTTCCCAGATTAACTATAGCAATCAGCCCCAGCATTTT. It specifies CASSSQINYSNQPQHF.

The chain is built from TRBV2 and TRBJ2-5; 8 bases are shared with TRBD2. Germline lookup yields CDR1 SNHLY and CDR2 FYNNEI. The J segment lost 4 bases and the V segment lost 5 bases, leaving 9 bases of the junction unmatched. The length of the CDR3 is 15 residues. For the CDR3, the DNA is TGTGCCAGCAGTCGGGACGGGAGGGGGATAGAGACCCAGTACTTC. Translating it yields CASSRDGRGIETQYF.

The chain couples TRBV7-8 to TRBJ1-4, with TRBD1 matching over 10 bases. The CDR3 has 15 residues. Germline lookup yields CDR1 SGHVS and CDR2 FQNEAQ. Losses at the gene ends were 0 bases for V and 7 bases for J; bases not matched to a gene: 2. CDR3 in amino acids: CASSLAGDRGEKLFF. The CDR3 DNA reads TGTGCCAGCAGCTTAGCGGGGGACAGGGGTGAAAAACTGTTTTTT.

DNA for the CDR3: TGCGCCAGCAGCACCCTAGGGGACAGGGTATACGAGCAGTACTTC. Its translation: CASSTLGDRVYEQYF. The V gene is TRBV5-1, the J gene TRBJ2-7, with 9 bases fitting TRBD1. The CDR3 extends over 15 amino acids. V shed 4 bases and J 4 bases; nucleotides not matched to a gene: 9. Per germline, CDR1 SGHRS and CDR2 YFSETQ.